Below are 3 T cell receptor beta chains sequenced from a single sample in a study of T-cell reconstitution after alpha-beta-depleted transplantation in children. During its preparation, the TCRbeta library received unique molecular identifiers. Each CDR3 protein is one row after TCRdb ran MiXCR on the PCR reads. The sample holds nearly 550,000 distinct CDR3 sequences, approximately 16% seen once. The sequences come from PBMCs from the stem cell graft donor, collected from the stem cell graft. These receptors originate from a human donor who donated a stem cell graft to a child with acute lymphoblastic leukemia.

This clonotype has only a few counts. The genes are TRBV4-1 and TRBJ2-1, with 9 bases aligning to TRBD2. There are 15 residues in the CDR3. The V gene's germline CDR1 is MGHRA and CDR2 YSYEKL. V was pared by 4 bases and J by 8 bases, with 9 bases of the junction left unmatched. CDR3: CASSPRVAGEDEQFF. DNA of the CDR3: TGCGCCAGCAGCCCCAGGGTAGCGGGAGAAGATGAGCAGTTCTTC.

This clonotype has only a few counts. The chain links TRBV7-3 to TRBJ2-3; TRBD2 matches at 7 bases. The ends lost 1 base at V and 8 bases at J; junction bases unmatched: 6. CDR1 SGHTA and CDR2 FQGTGA come from the germline V gene. This CDR3 region has 14 residues. The CDR3 region is CASSLSGGGTTQYF. CDR3 in DNA: TGTGCCAGCAGCTTAAGTGGGGGGGGGACTACGCAGTATTTT. The entire variable domain, with the rest obtained from reference TRBV7-3 and TRBJ2-3, is as follows: GAGVSQTPSNKVTEKGKYVELRCDPISGHTALYWYRQSLGQGPEFLIYFQGTGAADDSGLPNDRFFAVRPEGSVSTLKIQRTERGDSAVYLCASSLSGGGTTQYFGPGTRLTVL.

V is TRBV29-1 and J is TRBJ2-7; 7 bases fit TRBD2. The CDR3 runs 11 residues. V lost 7 bases and J lost 7; bases outside the gene matches: 7. Germline V CDR1 and CDR2: SQVTM, ANQGSEA. The CDR3 DNA reads as TGCAGCGGTTCCGTTAGCGGGGAGCAGTACTTC. Protein sequence: CSGSVSGEQYF.